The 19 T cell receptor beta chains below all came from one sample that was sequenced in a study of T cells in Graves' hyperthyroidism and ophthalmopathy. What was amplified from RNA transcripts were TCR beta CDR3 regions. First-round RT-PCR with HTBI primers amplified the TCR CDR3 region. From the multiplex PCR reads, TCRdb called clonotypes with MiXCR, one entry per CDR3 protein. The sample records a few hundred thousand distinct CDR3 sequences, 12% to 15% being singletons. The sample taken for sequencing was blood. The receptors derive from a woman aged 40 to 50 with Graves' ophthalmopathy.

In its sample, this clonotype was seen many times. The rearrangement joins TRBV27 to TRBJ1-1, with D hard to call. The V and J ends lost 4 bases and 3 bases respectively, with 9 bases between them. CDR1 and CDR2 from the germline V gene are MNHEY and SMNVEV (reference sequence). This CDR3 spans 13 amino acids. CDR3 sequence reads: CASSSNVYTEAFF. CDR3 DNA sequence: TGTGCCAGCAGTTCTAATGTTTACACTGAAGCTTTCTTT.

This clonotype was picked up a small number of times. The CDR3 sequence: CSARAVGGAYNEQFF. The CDR3 DNA sequence: TGCAGTGCTAGAGCCGTGGGAGGAGCCTACAATGAGCAGTTCTTC. This rearrangement joins TRBV20-1 to TRBJ2-1, with a tentative D call TRBD2 (6 bases). Germline assignment: CDR1 DFQATT and CDR2 SNEGSKA (reference sequence). The CDR3 sequence is 15 residues long. Between the trimmed V and J ends, which lost 1 base and 2 bases, there was a span of 12 bases.

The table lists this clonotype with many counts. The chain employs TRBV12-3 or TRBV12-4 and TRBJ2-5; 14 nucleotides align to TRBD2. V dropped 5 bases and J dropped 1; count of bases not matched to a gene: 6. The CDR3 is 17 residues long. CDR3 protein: CASSRTSGGLLQETQYF. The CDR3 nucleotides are TGTGCCAGCAGTCGGACTAGCGGGGGGCTGCTCCAAGAGACCCAGTACTTC.

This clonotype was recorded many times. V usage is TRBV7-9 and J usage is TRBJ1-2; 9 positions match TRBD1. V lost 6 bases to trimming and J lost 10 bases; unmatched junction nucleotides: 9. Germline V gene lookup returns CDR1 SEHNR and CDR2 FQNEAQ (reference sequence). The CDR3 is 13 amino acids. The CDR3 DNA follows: TGTGCCAGCAGTGTCGGGACAGGGACTGACTACACCTTC. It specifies CASSVGTGTDYTF.

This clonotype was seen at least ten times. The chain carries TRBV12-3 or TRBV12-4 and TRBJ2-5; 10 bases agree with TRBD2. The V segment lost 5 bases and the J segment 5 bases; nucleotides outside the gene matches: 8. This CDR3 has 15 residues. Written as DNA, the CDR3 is TGTGCCAGCAGTGTACTAGCGGGGATAGGGGAGACCCAGTACTTC. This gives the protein CASSVLAGIGETQYF.

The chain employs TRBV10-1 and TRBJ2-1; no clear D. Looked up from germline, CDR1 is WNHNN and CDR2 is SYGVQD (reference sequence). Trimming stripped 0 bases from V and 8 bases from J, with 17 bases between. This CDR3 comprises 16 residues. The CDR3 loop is CASSESIASGPDEQFF. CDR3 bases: TGCGCCAGCAGTGAGTCGATTGCGTCCGGGCCAGATGAGCAGTTCTTC.

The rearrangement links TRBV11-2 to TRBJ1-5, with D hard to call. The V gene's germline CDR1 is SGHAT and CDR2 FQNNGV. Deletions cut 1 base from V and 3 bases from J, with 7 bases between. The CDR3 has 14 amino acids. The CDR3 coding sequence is TGTGCCAGCAGCTTAGGACATGACAATCAGCCCCAGCATTTT. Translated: CASSLGHDNQPQHF.

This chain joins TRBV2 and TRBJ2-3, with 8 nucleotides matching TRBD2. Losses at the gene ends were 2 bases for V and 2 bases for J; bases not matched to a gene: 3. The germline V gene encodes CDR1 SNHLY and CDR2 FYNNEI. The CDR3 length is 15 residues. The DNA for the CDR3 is TGTGCCAGCAGTGAACGGGGGGGGACCACAGATACGCAGTATTTT. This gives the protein CASSERGGTTDTQYF. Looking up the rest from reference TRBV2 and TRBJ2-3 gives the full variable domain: EPEVTQTPSHQVTQMGQEVILRCVPISNHLYFYWYRQILGQKVEFLVSFYNNEISEKSEIFDDQFSVERPDGSNFTLKIRSTKLEDSAMYFCASSERGGTTDTQYFGPGTRLTVL.

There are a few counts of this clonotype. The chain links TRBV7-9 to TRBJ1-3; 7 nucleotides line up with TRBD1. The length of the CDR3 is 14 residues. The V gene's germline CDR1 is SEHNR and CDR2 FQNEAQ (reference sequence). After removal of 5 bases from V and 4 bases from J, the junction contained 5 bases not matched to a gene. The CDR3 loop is CASSTLGQGNTIYF. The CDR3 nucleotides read TGTGCCAGCAGCACCCTGGGACAGGGAAACACCATATATTTT.

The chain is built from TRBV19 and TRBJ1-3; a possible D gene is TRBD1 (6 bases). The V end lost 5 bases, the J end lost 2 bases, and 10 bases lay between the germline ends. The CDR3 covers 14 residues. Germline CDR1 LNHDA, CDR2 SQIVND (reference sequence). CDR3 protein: CASSDRRTGNTIYF. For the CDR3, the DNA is TGTGCCAGTAGTGACAGGAGGACTGGAAACACCATATATTTT.

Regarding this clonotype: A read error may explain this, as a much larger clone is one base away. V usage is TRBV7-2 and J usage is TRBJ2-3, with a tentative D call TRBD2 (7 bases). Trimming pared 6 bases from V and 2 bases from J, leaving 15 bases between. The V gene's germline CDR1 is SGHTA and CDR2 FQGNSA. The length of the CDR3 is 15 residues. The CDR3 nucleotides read TGTGCCAGCAGTCAGGCGGGGGCCGTCACAGATACGCAGTATTTT. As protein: CASSQAGAVTDTQYF.

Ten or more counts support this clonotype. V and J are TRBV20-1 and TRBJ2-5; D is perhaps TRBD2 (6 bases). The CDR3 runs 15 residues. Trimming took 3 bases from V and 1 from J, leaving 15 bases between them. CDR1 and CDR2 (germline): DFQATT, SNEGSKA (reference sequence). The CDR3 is CSARSAGILQETQYF. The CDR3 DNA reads TGCAGTGCTAGGTCTGCGGGGATACTCCAAGAGACCCAGTACTTC.

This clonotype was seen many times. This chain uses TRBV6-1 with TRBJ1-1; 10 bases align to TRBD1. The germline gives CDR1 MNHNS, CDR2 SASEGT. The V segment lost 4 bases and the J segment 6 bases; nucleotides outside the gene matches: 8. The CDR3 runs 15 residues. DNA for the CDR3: TGTGCCAGCAGTGTGGACAGGGGGATCGGCGCTGAAGCTTTCTTT. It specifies CASSVDRGIGAEAFF.

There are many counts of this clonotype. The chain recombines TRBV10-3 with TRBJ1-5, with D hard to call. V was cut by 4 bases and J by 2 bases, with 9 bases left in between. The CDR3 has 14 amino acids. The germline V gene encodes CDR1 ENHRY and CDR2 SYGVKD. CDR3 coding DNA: TGTGCCATCAGTGGGTTCGGCGGCAATCAGCCCCAGCATTTT. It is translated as CAISGFGGNQPQHF.

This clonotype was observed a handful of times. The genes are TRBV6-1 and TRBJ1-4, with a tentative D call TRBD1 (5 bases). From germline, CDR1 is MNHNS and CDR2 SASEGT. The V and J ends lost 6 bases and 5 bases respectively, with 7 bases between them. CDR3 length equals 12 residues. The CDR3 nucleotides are TGTGCCAGCAGCAGGGAAAATGAAAAACTGTTTTTT. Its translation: CASSRENEKLFF.

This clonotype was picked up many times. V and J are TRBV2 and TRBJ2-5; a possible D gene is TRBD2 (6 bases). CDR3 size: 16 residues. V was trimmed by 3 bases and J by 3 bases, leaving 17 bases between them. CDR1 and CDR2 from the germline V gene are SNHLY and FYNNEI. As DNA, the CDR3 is TGTGCCAGCAGTGACTGGAGCGGGTACGATAAAGAGACCCAGTACTTC. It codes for CASSDWSGYDKETQYF.

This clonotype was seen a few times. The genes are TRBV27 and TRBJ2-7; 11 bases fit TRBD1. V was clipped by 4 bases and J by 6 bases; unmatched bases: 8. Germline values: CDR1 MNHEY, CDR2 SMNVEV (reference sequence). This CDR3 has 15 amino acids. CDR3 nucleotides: TGTGCCAGCAGTTGGGACGGACAGGGGGCTAGCGAGCAGTACTTC. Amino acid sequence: CASSWDGQGASEQYF.

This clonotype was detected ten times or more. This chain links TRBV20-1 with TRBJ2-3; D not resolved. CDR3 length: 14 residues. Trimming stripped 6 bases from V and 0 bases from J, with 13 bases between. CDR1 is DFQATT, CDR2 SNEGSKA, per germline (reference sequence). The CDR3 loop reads CSAQQGPSTDTQYF. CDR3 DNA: TGCAGTGCCCAGCAAGGGCCTAGCACAGATACGCAGTATTTT.

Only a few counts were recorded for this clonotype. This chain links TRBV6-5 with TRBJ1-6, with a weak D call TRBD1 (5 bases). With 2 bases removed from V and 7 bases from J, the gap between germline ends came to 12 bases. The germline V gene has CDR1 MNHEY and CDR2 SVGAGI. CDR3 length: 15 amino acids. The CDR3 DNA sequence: TGTGCCAGCAGTTACGTGGGGGGGAGGAATTCACCCCTCCACTTT. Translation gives CASSYVGGRNSPLHF.